Shown below are 8 T cell receptor beta chains from a single sample sequenced in a study of tissue T cells after allogeneic stem cell transplantation. Stated time point: mouse harvest day 7 after allogeneic transplant. Mouse grafts combined 10^7 T-cell-depleted bone marrow cells with 10^6 splenic CD5+ T cells. The assay was immunoSEQ multiplex PCR, and TCRdb's table has in-frame clones only and misses some. The data hold fewer than 5,500 clones, with more than 50% observed a single time. The sequencing input was spleen. The receptor set was obtained from a female BALB/c mouse given C57BL/6 T cells with graft-versus-host disease after an allogeneic hematopoietic cell transplant.

Notes on this clone: Germline and genes: mouse. Read data end 1 residue before the CDR3 end; the end is taken from the germline J gene. The chain recombines TRBV16 with TRBJ1-2; D gene unclear. There are 13 residues in the CDR3. Looked up from germline, CDR1 is SGHSA and CDR2 is FRNQAP. Trimming removed 2 bases at V and 0 bases at J, with 4 bases between. The CDR3 here is CASSLHANSDYTF. The covered CDR3 bases are TGTGCAAGCAGCTTACATGCAAACTCCGACTACACC.

About this clone: Genes here carry mouse names. The read finishes 1 residue shy of the CDR3 end, and the germline J gene is used to complete it. The chain couples TRBV13-2 to TRBJ1-1, with D possibly being TRBD1 (6 bases). Germline V lookup: CDR1 NNHNN, CDR2 SYGAGS (reference sequence). The CDR3 totals 15 residues. Trimming left V 3 bases short and J 0 bases short, with 12 bases between. CDR3 DNA (partial): TGTGCCAGCGGTGGACTCCGGGACACAAACACAGAAGTCTTC. This sequence encodes CASGGLRDTNTEVF. The full CDR3 is CASGGLRDTNTEVFF.

This clone was seen only a few times. The gene names here belong to mouse. From the germline J gene comes the end of the CDR3, since the read stops 1 residue before it. The chain combines TRBV13-2 with TRBJ2-7, with D possibly called TRBD1 or TRBD2 (5 bases each). Trimming stripped 3 bases from V and 3 bases from J, with 10 bases between. Germline V gene sequence: CDR1 NNHNN, CDR2 SYGAGS (reference sequence). This CDR3 has 13 amino acids. The CDR3 spells CASGVGQGYEQYF. Incomplete CDR3 DNA: TGTGCCAGCGGTGTGGGGCAGGGCTATGAACAGTAC.

Regarding this clone: Gene names are mouse gene names. From the germline J gene comes the end of the CDR3, since the read stops 1 residue before it. The V gene is TRBV26, the J gene TRBJ2-7; D is possibly TRBD1 (7 bases). The CDR3 runs 14 residues. Trimming took off 0 bases at V and 3 bases at J, with 9 bases between the two ends. The germline V gene encodes CDR1 KGHPV and CDR2 FQNQEV (reference sequence). The CDR3 bases that were read are TGTGCCAGCAGTCTGTCAAGGGGGCTCTATGAACAGTAC. This encodes CASSLSRGLYEQY. The entire CDR3 sequence reads CASSLSRGLYEQYF.

In its sample, this clone was seen once. The genes and germline here are from mouse. Read coverage stops 1 residue before the CDR3 terminus; the germline J gene supplies the remainder. The V call is TRBV1, the J call TRBJ2-1, with TRBD1 as a possible D gene (6 bases). CDR1 is NSQYPW and CDR2 is LRSPGD in the germline V gene (reference sequence). This CDR3 spans 15 amino acids. Trimming removed 0 bases at V and 7 bases at J, with 13 bases between. Incomplete CDR3 DNA: TGCACCTGCAGTGCAGATACAACAGGGTGGGCTGAGCAGTTC. This gives the protein CTCSADTTGWAEQF. The CDR3 in full is CTCSADTTGWAEQFF.

In the case of this clone: Mouse gene names and germline throughout. The read ends 1 residue before the CDR3 terminus; that terminus is restored from the germline J gene. This chain links TRBV1 with TRBJ2-4; the D call may be TRBD1 or TRBD2 (5 bases each). Germline CDR1 NSQYPW, CDR2 LRSPGD (reference sequence). The CDR3 is made up of 13 amino acids. V was trimmed by 3 bases and J by 8 bases, leaving 12 bases between them. CDR3 residues: CTCSARDPPTLYF. CDR3 bases read: TGCACCTGCAGTGCTCGGGACCCCCCCACCTTGTAC.

A note on this clone: Mouse gene names apply. The chain's CDR3 is CASSMMGQYEQYF. The sequenced CDR3 bases are TGTGCCAGCAGTATGATGGGACAATATGAACAGTAC. The chain employs TRBV19 and TRBJ2-7; the D gene is possibly TRBD1 (6 bases). The CDR3 extends 1 residue past the end of the read, so its final part is completed from the germline J gene. This CDR3 is built from 13 residues. Germline CDR1 FNHDT, CDR2 SITEND (reference sequence). Trimming removed 2 bases from V and 4 bases from J, with 10 bases in between.

Regarding this clone: The gene names here belong to mouse. The CDR3 end is not reached by the read, which stops 1 residue before it; the germline J gene fills it in. This rearrangement joins TRBV24 to TRBJ2-4, with 8 nucleotides matching TRBD2. This CDR3 comprises 16 residues. J was trimmed by 0 bases and V by 5 bases; bases with no gene match: 7. Germline CDR1 reads KGHTA; CDR2 reads FRNEEI. Incomplete CDR3 DNA: TGTGCCAGCAGTGGGGGGGGCCGGGAGAGTCAAAACACCTTGTAC. This sequence encodes CASSGGGRESQNTLY. In full, the CDR3 is CASSGGGRESQNTLYF.